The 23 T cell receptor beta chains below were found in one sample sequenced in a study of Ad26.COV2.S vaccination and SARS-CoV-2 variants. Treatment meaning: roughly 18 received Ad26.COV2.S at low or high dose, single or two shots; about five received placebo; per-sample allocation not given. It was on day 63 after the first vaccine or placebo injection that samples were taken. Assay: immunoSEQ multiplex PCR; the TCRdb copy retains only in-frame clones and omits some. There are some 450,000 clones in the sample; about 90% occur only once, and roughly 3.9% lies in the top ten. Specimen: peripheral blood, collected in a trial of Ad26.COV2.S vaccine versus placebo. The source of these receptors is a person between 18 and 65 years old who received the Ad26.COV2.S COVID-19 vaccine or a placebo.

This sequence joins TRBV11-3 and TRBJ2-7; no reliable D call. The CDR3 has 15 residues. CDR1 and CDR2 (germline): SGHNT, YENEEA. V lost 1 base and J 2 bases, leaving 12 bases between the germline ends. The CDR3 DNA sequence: TGTGCCAGCAGCTTAGGGGTAGGGCCTACCTACGAGCAGTACTTC. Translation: CASSLGVGPTYEQYF.

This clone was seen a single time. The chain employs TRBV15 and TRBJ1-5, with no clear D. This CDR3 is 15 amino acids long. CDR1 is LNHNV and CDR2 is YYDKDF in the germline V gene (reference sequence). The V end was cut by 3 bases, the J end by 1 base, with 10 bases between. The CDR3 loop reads CATSSWAESNQPQHF. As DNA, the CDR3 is TGTGCCACCAGCAGTTGGGCAGAAAGCAATCAGCCCCAGCATTTT. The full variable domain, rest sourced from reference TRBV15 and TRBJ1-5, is DAMVIQNPRYQVTQFGKPVTLSCSQTLNHNVMYWYQQKSSQAPKLLFHYYDKDFNNEADTPDNFQSRRPNTSFCFLDIRSPGLGDTAMYLCATSSWAESNQPQHFGDGTRLSIL.

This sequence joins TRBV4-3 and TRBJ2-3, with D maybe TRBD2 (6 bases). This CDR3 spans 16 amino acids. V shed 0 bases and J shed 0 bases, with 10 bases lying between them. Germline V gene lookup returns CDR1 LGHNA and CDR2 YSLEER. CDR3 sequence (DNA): TGCGCCAGCAGCCAAGATAGCGGTCCTAGCACAGATACGCAGTATTTT. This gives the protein CASSQDSGPSTDTQYF.

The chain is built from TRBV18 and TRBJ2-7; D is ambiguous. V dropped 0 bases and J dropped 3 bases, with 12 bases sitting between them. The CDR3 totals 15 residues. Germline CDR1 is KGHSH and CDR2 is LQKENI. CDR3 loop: CASSPPTMGFYEQYF. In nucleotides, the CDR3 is TGTGCCAGCTCACCACCGACCATGGGGTTCTACGAGCAGTACTTC.

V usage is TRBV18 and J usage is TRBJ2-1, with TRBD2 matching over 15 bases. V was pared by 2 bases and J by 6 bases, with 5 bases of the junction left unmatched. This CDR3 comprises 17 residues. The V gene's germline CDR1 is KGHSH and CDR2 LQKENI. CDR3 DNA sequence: TGTGCCAGCTCACCAGTCGGGACTAGCGGGAGGTTCAATGAGCAGTTCTTC. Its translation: CASSPVGTSGRFNEQFF.

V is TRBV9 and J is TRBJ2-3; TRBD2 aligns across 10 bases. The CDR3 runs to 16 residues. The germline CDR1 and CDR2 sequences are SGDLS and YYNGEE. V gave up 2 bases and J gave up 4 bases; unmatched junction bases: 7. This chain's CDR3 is CASSVEGLAYSDTQYF. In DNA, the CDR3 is TGTGCCAGCAGCGTTGAGGGACTAGCGTACTCAGATACGCAGTATTTT.

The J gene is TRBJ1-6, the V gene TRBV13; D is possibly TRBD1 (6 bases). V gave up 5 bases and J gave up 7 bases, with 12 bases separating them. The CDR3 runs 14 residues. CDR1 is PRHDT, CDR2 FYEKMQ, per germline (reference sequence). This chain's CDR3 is CASSRGGQNSPLHF. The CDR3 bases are TGTGCCAGCAGCCGGGGGGGGCAAAATTCACCCCTCCACTTT.

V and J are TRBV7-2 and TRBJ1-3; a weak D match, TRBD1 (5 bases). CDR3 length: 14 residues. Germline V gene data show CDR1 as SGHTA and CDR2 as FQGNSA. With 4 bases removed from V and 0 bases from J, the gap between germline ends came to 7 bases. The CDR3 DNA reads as TGTGCCAGCAGCTCGGGGGTCTCTGGAAACACCATATATTTT. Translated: CASSSGVSGNTIYF.

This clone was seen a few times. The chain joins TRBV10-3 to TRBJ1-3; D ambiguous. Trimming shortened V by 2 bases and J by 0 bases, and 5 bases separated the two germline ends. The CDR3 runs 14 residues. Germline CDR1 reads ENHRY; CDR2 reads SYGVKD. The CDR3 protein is CAISELRSGNTIYF. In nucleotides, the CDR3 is TGTGCCATCAGTGAGCTTCGCTCTGGAAACACCATATATTTT.

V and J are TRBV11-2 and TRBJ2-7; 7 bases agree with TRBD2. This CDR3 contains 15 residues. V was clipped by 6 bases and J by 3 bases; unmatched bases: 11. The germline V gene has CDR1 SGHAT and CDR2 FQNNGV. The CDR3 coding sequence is TGTGCCAGCAGAATAGCCCGTGGGGGGGTCTACGAGCAGTACTTC. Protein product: CASRIARGGVYEQYF. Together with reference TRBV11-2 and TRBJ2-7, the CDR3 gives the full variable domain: EAGVAQSPRYKIIEKRQSVAFWCNPISGHATLYWYQQILGQGPKLLIQFQNNGVVDDSQLPKDRFSAERLKGVDSTLKIQPAKLEDSAVYLCASRIARGGVYEQYFGPGTRLTVT.

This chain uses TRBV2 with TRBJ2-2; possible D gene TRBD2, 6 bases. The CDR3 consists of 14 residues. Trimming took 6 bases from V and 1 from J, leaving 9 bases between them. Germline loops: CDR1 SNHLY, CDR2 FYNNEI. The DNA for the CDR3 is TGTGCCAGCAGAGCGGGTAGGAACACCGGGGAGCTGTTTTTT. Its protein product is CASRAGRNTGELFF.

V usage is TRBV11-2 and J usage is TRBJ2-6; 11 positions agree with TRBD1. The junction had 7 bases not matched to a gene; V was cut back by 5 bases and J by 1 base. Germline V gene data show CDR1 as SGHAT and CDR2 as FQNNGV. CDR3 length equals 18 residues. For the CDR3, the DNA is TGTGCCAGCAGCACCCGGACAGGGGGCGCGTCTGGGGCCAACGTCCTGACTTTC. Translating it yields CASSTRTGGASGANVLTF. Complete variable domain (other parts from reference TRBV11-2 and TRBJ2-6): EAGVAQSPRYKIIEKRQSVAFWCNPISGHATLYWYQQILGQGPKLLIQFQNNGVVDDSQLPKDRFSAERLKGVDSTLKIQPAKLEDSAVYLCASSTRTGGASGANVLTFGAGSRLTVL.

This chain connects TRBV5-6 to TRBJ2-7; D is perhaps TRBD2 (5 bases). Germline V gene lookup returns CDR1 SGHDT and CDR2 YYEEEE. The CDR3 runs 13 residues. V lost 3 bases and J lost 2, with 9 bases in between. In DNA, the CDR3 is TGTGCCAGCAGCTCGAGGGCTACCTACGAGCAGTACTTC. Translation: CASSSRATYEQYF.

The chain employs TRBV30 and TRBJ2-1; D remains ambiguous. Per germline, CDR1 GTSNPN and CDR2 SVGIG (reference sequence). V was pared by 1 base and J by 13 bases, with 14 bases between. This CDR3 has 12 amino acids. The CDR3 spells CAWSGSGKRQFF. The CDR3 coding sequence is TGTGCCTGGAGTGGCTCGGGCAAGAGACAGTTCTTC.

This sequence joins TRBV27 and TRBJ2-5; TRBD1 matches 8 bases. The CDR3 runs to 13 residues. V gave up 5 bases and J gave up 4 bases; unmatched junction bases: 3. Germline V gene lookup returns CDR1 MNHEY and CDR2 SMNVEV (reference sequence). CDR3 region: CASSRTGRETQYF. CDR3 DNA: TGTGCCAGCAGTCGGACAGGGCGAGAGACCCAGTACTTC.

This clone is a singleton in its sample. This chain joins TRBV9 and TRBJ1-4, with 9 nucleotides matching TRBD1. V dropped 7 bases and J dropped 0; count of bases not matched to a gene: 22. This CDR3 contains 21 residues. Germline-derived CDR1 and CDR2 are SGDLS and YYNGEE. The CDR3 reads CASPNRTYRDRDVSTNEKLFF. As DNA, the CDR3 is TGTGCCAGCCCTAACCGGACTTACCGGGACAGGGATGTCTCAACTAATGAAAAACTGTTTTTT.

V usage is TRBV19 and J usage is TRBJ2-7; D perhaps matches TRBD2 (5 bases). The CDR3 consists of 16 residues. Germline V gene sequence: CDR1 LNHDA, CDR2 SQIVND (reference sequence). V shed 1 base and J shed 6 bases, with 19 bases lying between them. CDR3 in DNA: TGTGCCAGTAGTATAGTTCTGGGGAGCCGGCCCACCGAGCAGTACTTC. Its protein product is CASSIVLGSRPTEQYF.

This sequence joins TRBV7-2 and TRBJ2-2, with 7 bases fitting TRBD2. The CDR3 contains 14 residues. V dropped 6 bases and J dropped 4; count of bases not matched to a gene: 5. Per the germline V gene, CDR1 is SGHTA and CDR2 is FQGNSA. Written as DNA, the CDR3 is TGTGCCAGCAGGGCCCGGGGGGTCACCGGGGAGCTGTTTTTT. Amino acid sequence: CASRARGVTGELFF.

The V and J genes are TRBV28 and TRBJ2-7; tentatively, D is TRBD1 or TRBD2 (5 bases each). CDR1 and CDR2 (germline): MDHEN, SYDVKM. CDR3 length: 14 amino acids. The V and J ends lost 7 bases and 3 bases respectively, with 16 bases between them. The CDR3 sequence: CASTPGAGRYEQYF. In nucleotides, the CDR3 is TGTGCCAGCACCCCCGGGGCAGGCCGCTACGAGCAGTACTTC.

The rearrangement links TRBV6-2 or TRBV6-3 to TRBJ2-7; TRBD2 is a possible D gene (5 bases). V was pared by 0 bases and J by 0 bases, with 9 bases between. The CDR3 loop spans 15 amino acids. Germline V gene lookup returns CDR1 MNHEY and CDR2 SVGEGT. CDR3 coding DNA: TGTGCCAGCAGTTACTCGAGGGATAGCTCCTACGAGCAGTACTTC. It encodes CASSYSRDSSYEQYF.

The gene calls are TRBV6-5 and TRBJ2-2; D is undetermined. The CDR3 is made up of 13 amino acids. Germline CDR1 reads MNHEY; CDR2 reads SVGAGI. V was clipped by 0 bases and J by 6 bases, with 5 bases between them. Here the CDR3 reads CASSYSGSGELFF. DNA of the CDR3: TGTGCCAGCAGTTACTCTGGTTCCGGGGAGCTGTTTTTT.

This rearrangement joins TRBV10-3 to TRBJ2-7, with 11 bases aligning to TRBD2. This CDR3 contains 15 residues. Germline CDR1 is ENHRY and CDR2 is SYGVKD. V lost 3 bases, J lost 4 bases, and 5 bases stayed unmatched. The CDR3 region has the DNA TGTGCCATCAGTGACCAGACTAGCGGGAAATACGAGCAGTACTTC. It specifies CAISDQTSGKYEQYF.

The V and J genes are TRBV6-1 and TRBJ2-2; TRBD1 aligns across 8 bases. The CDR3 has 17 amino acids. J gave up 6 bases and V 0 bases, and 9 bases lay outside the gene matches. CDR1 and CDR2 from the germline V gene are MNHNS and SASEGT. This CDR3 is CASSEAPTGGYAGELFF. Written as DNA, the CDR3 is TGTGCCAGCAGTGAAGCTCCCACAGGGGGGTATGCCGGGGAGCTGTTTTTT.